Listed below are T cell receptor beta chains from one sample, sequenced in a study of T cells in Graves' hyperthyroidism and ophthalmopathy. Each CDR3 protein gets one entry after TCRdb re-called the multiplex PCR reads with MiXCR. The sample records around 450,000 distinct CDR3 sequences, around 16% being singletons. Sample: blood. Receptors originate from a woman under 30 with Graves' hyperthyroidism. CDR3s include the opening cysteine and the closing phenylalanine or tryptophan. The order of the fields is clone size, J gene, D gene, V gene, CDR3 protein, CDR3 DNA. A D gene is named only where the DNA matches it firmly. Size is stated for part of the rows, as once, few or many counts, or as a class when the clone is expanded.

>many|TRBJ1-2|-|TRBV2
CASSYRDLGYGYTF
TGTGCCAGCAGCTACAGGGATCTGGGCTATGGCTACACCTTC
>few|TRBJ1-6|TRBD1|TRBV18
CASSPNTQGVNSPLHF
TGTGCCAGCTCACCAAATACACAGGGGGTAAATTCACCCCTCCACTTT
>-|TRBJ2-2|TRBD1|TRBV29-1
CSVLTGAPNTGELFF
TGCAGCGTTCTCACAGGGGCCCCTAACACCGGGGAGCTGTTTTTT
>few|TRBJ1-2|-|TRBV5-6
CASSEQVLRGYTF
TGTGCCAGCAGCGAGCAGGTTCTGCGGGGCTACACCTTC
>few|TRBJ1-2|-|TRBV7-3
CASSIPWDLNYGYTF
TGTGCCAGCAGCATACCCTGGGACCTTAACTATGGCTACACCTTC
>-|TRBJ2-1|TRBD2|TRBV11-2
CASSLGAGGLNEQFF
TGTGCCAGCAGCTTAGGAGCGGGGGGGCTTAATGAGCAGTTCTTC
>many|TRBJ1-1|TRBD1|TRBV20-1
CSARGQGAMVTNTEAFF
TGCAGTGCCCGGGGCCAGGGGGCGATGGTGACGAACACTGAAGCTTTCTTT
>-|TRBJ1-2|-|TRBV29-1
CSVEQVGRYTF
TGCAGCGTTGAACAGGTTGGGCGCTACACCTTC
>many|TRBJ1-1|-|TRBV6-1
CASSGGFSTEAFF
TGTGCCAGCAGCGGAGGATTTTCCACTGAAGCTTTCTTT
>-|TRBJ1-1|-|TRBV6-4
CASPLMDSDTEAFF
TGTGCCAGCCCCTTGATGGACAGCGACACTGAAGCTTTCTTT
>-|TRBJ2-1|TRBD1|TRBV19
CASSTGGGDEQFF
TGTGCCAGTAGTACAGGGGGTGGGGATGAGCAGTTCTTC
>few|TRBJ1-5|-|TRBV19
CASSFKGSSNQPQHF
TGTGCCAGTAGTTTCAAGGGCAGCTCAAATCAGCCCCAGCATTTT
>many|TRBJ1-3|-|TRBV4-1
CASSLGGERISSGNTIYF
TGCGCCAGCAGCCTCGGAGGGGAAAGGATCTCCTCTGGAAACACCATATATTTT
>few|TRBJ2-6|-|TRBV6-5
CASSYYGRESSGANVLTF
TGTGCCAGCAGTTACTACGGACGGGAAAGCTCTGGGGCCAACGTCCTGACTTTC
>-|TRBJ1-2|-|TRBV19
CASIGALGYGYTF
TGTGCCAGTATAGGGGCGTTGGGGTATGGCTACACCTTC
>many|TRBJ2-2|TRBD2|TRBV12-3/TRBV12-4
CASSLRTSGNTGELFF
TGTGCCAGCAGTTTGAGGACTAGCGGGAACACCGGGGAGCTGTTTTTT
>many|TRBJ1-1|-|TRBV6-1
CASILPRGMNTEAFF
TGTGCCAGCATTCTACCAAGGGGCATGAACACTGAAGCTTTCTTT
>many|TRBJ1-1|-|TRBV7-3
CASSLAQNTEAFF
TGTGCCAGCAGCTTAGCCCAGAACACTGAAGCTTTCTTT
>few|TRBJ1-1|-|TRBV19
CASLRDDRMNTEAFF
TGTGCCAGTCTCAGAGACGACAGGATGAACACTGAAGCTTTCTTT
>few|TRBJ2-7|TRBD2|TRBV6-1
CASSETLAETYEQYF
TGTGCCAGCAGTGAAACTCTAGCGGAAACCTACGAGCAGTACTTC
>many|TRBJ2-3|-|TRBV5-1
CASSLPGAVNTDTQYF
TGCGCCAGCAGTCTACCCGGAGCGGTGAACACAGATACGCAGTATTTT
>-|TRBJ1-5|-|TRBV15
CATSSDRDDSNQPQHF
TGTGCCACCAGCAGCGATAGGGACGACAGCAATCAGCCCCAGCATTTT
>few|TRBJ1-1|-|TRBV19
CASSIIIRSGLNTEAFF
TGTGCCAGTAGTATTATAATCCGGAGTGGTCTAAACACTGAAGCTTTCTTT
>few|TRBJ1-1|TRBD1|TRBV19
CASLTGGYGTEAFF
TGTGCCAGTTTGACAGGGGGCTATGGAACTGAAGCTTTCTTT
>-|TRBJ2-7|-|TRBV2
CASLRDGPYEQYF
TGTGCCAGCCTCCGGGACGGACCCTACGAGCAGTACTTC
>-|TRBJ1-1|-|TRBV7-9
CASSLSDAGSVEAFF
TGTGCCAGCAGCCTATCCGACGCAGGTTCCGTAGAAGCTTTCTTT
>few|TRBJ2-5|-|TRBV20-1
CSASGTLETQYF
TGCAGTGCAAGCGGCACTCTAGAGACCCAGTACTTC
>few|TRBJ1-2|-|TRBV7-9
CASSSNRFWGYTF
TGTGCCAGCAGCTCAAACAGGTTCTGGGGCTACACCTTC
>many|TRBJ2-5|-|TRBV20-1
CSARLWDNQETQYF
TGCAGTGCGAGACTTTGGGACAACCAAGAGACCCAGTACTTC
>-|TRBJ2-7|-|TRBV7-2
CASSTHPGRGGEQYF
TGTGCCAGCAGCACCCACCCGGGGCGCGGTGGGGAGCAGTACTTC
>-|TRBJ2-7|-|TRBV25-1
CASSEFNSNEQYF
TGTGCCAGCAGTGAATTCAATAGCAACGAGCAGTACTTC
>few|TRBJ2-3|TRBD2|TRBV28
CVSRPGTSSYTQYF
TGTGTCAGCAGGCCCGGGACTAGCTCTTATACGCAGTATTTT
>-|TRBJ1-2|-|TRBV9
CASSVDVRVNYGYTF
TGTGCCAGCAGCGTAGATGTCAGAGTCAACTATGGCTACACCTTC
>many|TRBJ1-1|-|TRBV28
CASSFIAIGEAFF
TGTGCCAGCAGTTTTATAGCTATCGGTGAAGCTTTCTTT
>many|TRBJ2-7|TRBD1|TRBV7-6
CASSLAKGQGAYEQYF
TGTGCCAGCAGCTTAGCGAAGGGGCAGGGGGCCTACGAGCAGTACTTC
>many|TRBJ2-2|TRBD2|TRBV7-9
CASSLVAGSTGELFF
TGTGCCAGCAGCTTAGTAGCGGGGAGCACCGGGGAGCTGTTTTTT
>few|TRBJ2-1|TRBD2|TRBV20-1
CSVDGLAGLEQFF
TGCAGTGTCGACGGACTAGCGGGATTGGAGCAGTTCTTC
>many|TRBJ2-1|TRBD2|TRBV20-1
CSASRGRSSYNEQFF
TGCAGTGCCAGCCGCGGGAGGAGCTCCTACAATGAGCAGTTCTTC
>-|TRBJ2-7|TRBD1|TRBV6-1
CASSEFWTGRYEQYF
TGTGCCAGCAGTGAATTCTGGACAGGGCGGTACGAGCAGTACTTC
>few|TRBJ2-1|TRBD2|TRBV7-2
CASSLSGGNNEQFF
TGTGCCAGCAGCTTATCGGGAGGGAATAATGAGCAGTTCTTC
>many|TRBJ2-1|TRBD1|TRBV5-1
CASSSPWTGDNEQFF
TGCGCCAGCAGCTCCCCTTGGACAGGGGACAATGAGCAGTTCTTC
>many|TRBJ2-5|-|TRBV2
CASSPGTPRETQYF
TGTGCCAGCAGCCCAGGGACCCCCAGGGAGACCCAGTACTTC
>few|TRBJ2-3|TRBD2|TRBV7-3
CASSLRRLASTDTQYF
TGTGCCAGCAGCTTAAGGCGACTAGCGAGCACAGATACGCAGTATTTT
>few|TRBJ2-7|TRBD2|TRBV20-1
CSANGLAGDRYEQYF
TGCAGTGCTAACGGACTAGCGGGAGATAGGTACGAGCAGTACTTC
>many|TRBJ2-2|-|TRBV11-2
CASSLDQWEETGELFF
TGTGCCAGCAGCTTAGATCAATGGGAGGAAACCGGGGAGCTGTTTTTT
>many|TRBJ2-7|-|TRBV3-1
CASSQDQHPAYEQYF
TGTGCCAGCAGCCAAGATCAGCACCCCGCCTACGAGCAGTACTTC
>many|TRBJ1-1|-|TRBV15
CATSSPTGSTEAFF
TGTGCCACCAGCAGTCCTACAGGGAGCACTGAAGCTTTCTTT
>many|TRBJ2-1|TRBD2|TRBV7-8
CASSTRTSGSPSSYNEQFF
TGTGCCAGCAGCACAAGGACTAGCGGGAGCCCGAGCTCCTACAATGAGCAGTTCTTC
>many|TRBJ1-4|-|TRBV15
CATSLRGPNGKLFF
TGTGCCACCAGCCTCCGGGGGCCTAATGGGAAACTGTTTTTT
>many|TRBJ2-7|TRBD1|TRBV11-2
CASSLVSGRGLEQYF
TGTGCCAGCAGCTTAGTCTCGGGCAGGGGGTTGGAGCAGTACTTC